This T cell receptor delta chain was captured in a study of γδ T cells in repeated Plasmodium falciparum infection. Across the whole study: Age- and gender-matched Australian children served as comparison for malaria-exposed Malian children. Timepoints: baseline, immediately before selected infections, and 21 days after every infection.

TCRdb used CATT to re-call clones from the multiplex PCR reads. The table lists tens of thousands of delta-chain clones, around 1.7% of them singletons. As to this clone: A single base is all that separates this from a far larger clone, so a read error is likely. The identical CDR3 is also encoded by other nucleotide sequences in the sample.

Sequenced input: gamma-delta T cells from blood. The source is a pool of human donors (malaria-infected and uninfected, not separated).

Written as DNA, the CDR3 is TGTGCCTGTGACCGTTTACTGGGGGATACTGGGGTCGATAAACTCATTTTT. This encodes CACDRLLGDTGVDKLIF. The rearrangement links TRDV2 to TRDJ1; 12 bases agree with TRDD3. Germline V gives CDR1 GEAIGNYY, CDR2 EKD. CDR3 length equals 17 residues.